This T cell receptor beta chain was recovered during a study of metastatic and nonmetastatic thyroid tumors. Study-level information: Patients with malignant and benign thyroid disease provided blood and tumor or nodule tissue, whose repertoires were compared.

Germline V gene sequence: CDR1 LGHDT, CDR2 YNNKEL (reference sequence). The CDR3 consists of 12 residues. V gave up 7 bases and J gave up 4 bases, with 8 bases separating them. As originally analysed: Between-group CDR3 differences, defined by clinicopathological status, yielded a distant-metastasis classifier for papillary thyroid cancer. TCRdb used MiXCR to call clones anew from the PCR reads. The V and J calls come from TCRdb's annotation, not from the publication. The top ten clones hold around 20% of a sample with 8,000 or so clones, roughly 30% of them seen once. Note on this clone: Its antigen is still unknown.

None of the patients had undergone any treatment ahead of thyroid surgery. Study findings and constraints: For both blood and tumor, malignant thyroid tumors reportedly showed significantly higher TCR beta diversity than benign nodules did.

The clonotype was recovered from a female donor with papillary thyroid cancer or a benign thyroid nodule (not recorded which). Some clones in this sample may be carry-over from other donors' samples. Sequenced: adjacent normal tissue. This chain joins TRBV3-1 and TRBJ2-1; D remains unclear. The CDR3 region has the DNA TGTGCCAGCATCAACAGTTACAATGAGCAGTTCTTC. Protein product: CASINSYNEQFF.